Sequencing of this TCR beta chain was carried out in a study of blood T cell repertoires in COVID-19. Across the whole study: Italy, Spain and the United States were the sources of the convalescent and acute COVID-19 samples. PBMCs, B-cell-depleted T cells, or T cells were the source of the cDNA or gDNA that made up the material.

Original handling: For nucleated cells, counts were estimated from reference gene primer amplification. TCRdb's table, derived via immunoSEQ multiplex PCR, lists solely in-frame clones and lacks some. The DNA gave D and trimming, while V, J and clone size come from that table. The data contain about 180,000 clones, roughly 80% of them singletons. Germline-derived CDR1 and CDR2 are MDHEN and SYDVKM. The CDR3 is 13 residues long. V was clipped by 5 bases and J by 5 bases; unmatched bases: 4. This TCR was sampled from a human donor in a cohort sampled during active COVID-19. Sequenced input: peripheral blood. The chain uses TRBV28 and TRBJ1-2; 8 nucleotides line up with TRBD1. The CDR3 region is CASSLQGAYGYTF. DNA for the CDR3: TGTGCCAGCAGTCTTCAGGGGGCGTATGGCTACACCTTC.